One and the same sample provided the 26 T cell receptor beta chains below, sequenced in a study of metastatic and nonmetastatic thyroid tumors. Using MiXCR, TCRdb reanalyzed the PCR reads. Of around 15,000 clones listed, 20% to 25% are singletons. Before thyroid surgery, none of the patients had received any treatment. The sequenced material came from adjacent normal tissue. The origin of the receptors is a female donor with papillary thyroid cancer or a benign thyroid nodule (not recorded which). Some clones in this sample may be carry-over from other donors' samples.

This chain joins TRBV2 and TRBJ2-1; 11 positions match TRBD2. V shed 6 bases and J 4 bases; nucleotides not matched to a gene: 2. This CDR3 comprises 14 residues. The germline CDR1 and CDR2 sequences are SNHLY and FYNNEI. CDR3: CASSRLAGYNEQFF. The CDR3 bases are TGTGCCAGCAGCAGACTAGCGGGGTACAATGAGCAGTTCTTC.

This clone was observed a handful of times. The genes are TRBV28 and TRBJ2-1; D is perhaps TRBD2 (5 bases). The germline CDR1 and CDR2 sequences are MDHEN and SYDVKM. The CDR3 contains 12 residues. The germline V and J ends were trimmed by 6 bases and 13 bases, with 16 bases remaining between them. The CDR3 reads CASRQSGGRQFF. The CDR3 bases are TGTGCCAGCAGACAGAGCGGCGGGCGACAGTTCTTC. Using reference TRBV28 and TRBJ2-1 for the parts outside the CDR3, the full variable domain is DVKVTQSSRYLVKRTGEKVFLECVQDMDHENMFWYRQDPGLGLRLIYFSYDVKMKEKGDIPEGYSVSREKKERFSLILESASTNQTSMYLCASRQSGGRQFFGPGTRLTVL.

Comment on this clone: Mismatch with germline at one junction end may stem from a read error. Here the CDR3 DNA reads TGTGCCAGCAGTTCCGGGACAAGAAATCAGCCCCAGCGTTTT. Amino acid sequence: CASSSGTRNQPQRF. The chain uses TRBV2 and TRBJ1-5; TRBD1 is a possible D gene (6 bases). The CDR3 has 14 residues. From germline, CDR1 is SNHLY and CDR2 FYNNEI.

The genes are TRBV19 and TRBJ2-2; perhaps TRBD2 as D (6 bases). CDR3 length equals 17 residues. V lost 5 bases and J 1 base, leaving 17 bases between the germline ends. Germline V gene lookup returns CDR1 LNHDA and CDR2 SQIVND (reference sequence). This CDR3 reads CASSPPRLGGNTGELFF. DNA of the CDR3: TGTGCCAGTAGTCCCCCCCGGTTGGGAGGGAACACCGGGGAGCTGTTTTTT.

The sample holds a few counts of this clone. This chain joins TRBV12-3 or TRBV12-4 and TRBJ2-4; 7 nucleotides align to TRBD1. J gave up 0 bases and V 10 bases, and 12 bases lay outside the gene matches. The CDR3 has 16 amino acids. CDR3 coding DNA: TGTGCCAACCTTCATGGACAGGTTCTAGCCAAAAACATTCAGTACTTC. It is translated as CANLHGQVLAKNIQYF.

In the case of this clone: The junction does not match germline at one end; this may be a read error. This rearrangement joins TRBV2 to TRBJ2-3, with D maybe TRBD2 (6 bases). Germline assignment: CDR1 SNHLY and CDR2 FYNNEI. This CDR3 spans 16 amino acids. The CDR3 bases are TGTTCCAGCATCGCGAGACTAGTGTCCAGCACAGATACGCAGTATTTT. The encoded protein is CSSIARLVSSTDTQYF.

Points on this clone: One end of the junction varies from germline; a read error may be responsible. The V call is TRBV2, the J call TRBJ1-6; D perhaps matches TRBD1 (6 bases). Per germline, CDR1 SNHLY and CDR2 FYNNEI. The CDR3 spans 15 residues. CDR3 nucleotide sequence: TGTGCCAGCAGCGAAGGGGGGGGCCCTAATTCACCCCTCCACTTT. This gives the protein CASSEGGGPNSPLHF.

As for this clone: At one end the junction does not follow the germline gene, possibly because of a read error. V and J are TRBV7-3 and TRBJ2-1, with 7 bases that match TRBD1. Germline V gene sequence: CDR1 SGHTA, CDR2 FQGTGA. CDR3 length: 15 residues. The CDR3 DNA reads as TGTGCCAGCAGCCTGTCAGGGGGTGGAGTCAATGGGCAGTTCTTC. Encoded protein: CASSLSGGGVNGQFF.

This chain links TRBV3-1 with TRBJ2-7, with D unclear. This CDR3 comprises 11 residues. Germline V gene data show CDR1 as LGHDT and CDR2 as YNNKEL (reference sequence). V dropped 3 bases and J dropped 3 bases, with 3 bases sitting between them. CDR3 sequence reads: CASSQSYEQYF. The CDR3 DNA reads TGTGCCAGCAGCCAGAGCTACGAGCAGTACTTC.

Judged by abundance, this clone is medium-sized. One end of the junction varies from germline; a read error may be responsible. Other DNA sequences in the same sample also yield this CDR3. The chain has TRBV3-1 and TRBJ2-6; a possible D gene is TRBD1 (5 bases). Looked up from germline, CDR1 is LGHDT and CDR2 is YNNKEL (reference sequence). The CDR3 sequence is 13 residues long. The CDR3 nucleotides read TGTGCCAGCAGCCAAGGTGGGGCCAACGTCTTGACTTTC. Its protein is CASSQGGANVLTF.

This clone came up once. The chain is built from TRBV5-1 and TRBJ2-3; D may be TRBD2 (5 bases). Germline CDR1 is SGHRS and CDR2 is YFSETQ. This CDR3 region has 14 residues. Trimming pared 3 bases from V and 3 bases from J, leaving 11 bases between. In nucleotides, the CDR3 is TGCGCCAGCAGCTCCACCACGGGGACAGATACGCAGTATTTT. It codes for CASSSTTGTDTQYF.

The CDR3 bases are TGCAGTGCTGCTACCGGACAGGGGGTGTTAAGCAATCAGCCCCAGCATTTT. Its protein product is CSAATGQGVLSNQPQHF. V and J are TRBV20-1 and TRBJ1-5, with 10 bases aligning to TRBD1. Germline loops: CDR1 DFQATT, CDR2 SNEGSKA (reference sequence). This CDR3 is built from 17 residues. With 5 bases clipped from V and 1 base from J, the junction kept 11 bases outside the gene matches.

Of note for this clone: Because the CDR3 is missing its conserved closing phenylalanine or tryptophan, this is likely a read error. The DNA is left out, because the CDR3 cannot be placed on it with certainty; the CDR3 is given as TCRdb lists it. The chain links TRBV27 to TRBJ2-1; TRBD2, the table's D call, lacks a check against the DNA. Per the germline V gene, CDR1 is MNHEY and CDR2 is SMNVEV (reference sequence). A total of 16 residues make up the CDR3, ends included. CDR3 in amino acids: CASKTSVTSGYNEHIV.

The chain uses TRBV7-9 and TRBJ2-7; 9 positions match TRBD1. The CDR3 contains 14 residues. Germline CDR1 reads SEHNR; CDR2 reads FQNEAQ (reference sequence). V dropped 1 base and J dropped 4; count of bases not matched to a gene: 2. The CDR3 DNA reads as TGTGCCAGCAGCTTAGAACAGGGGGCGTACGAGCAGTACTTC. This codes for CASSLEQGAYEQYF.

This clone turned up a few times. The same CDR3 is also encoded by other DNA sequences in this sample. The chain carries TRBV5-1 and TRBJ1-4; TRBD1 agrees at 8 bases. The V gene's germline CDR1 is SGHRS and CDR2 YFSETQ. After removal of 2 bases from V and 6 bases from J, the junction contained 3 bases not matched to a gene. This CDR3 comprises 14 residues. CDR3 in DNA: TGCGCCAGCAGCTTCTCACAGGGGGATGAAAAACTGTTTTTT. Its translation: CASSFSQGDEKLFF.

The CDR3 spells CASGNTTYEQYF. The CDR3 bases are TGTGCTAGTGGTAACACTACCTACGAGCAGTACTTC. The V call is TRBV12-5, the J call TRBJ2-7; D ambiguous. This CDR3 region has 12 residues. Trimming stripped 5 bases from V and 2 bases from J, with 7 bases between. CDR1 and CDR2 from the germline V gene are LGHNT and FRNRAP.

Only a few counts were recorded for this clone. The V gene is TRBV27, the J gene TRBJ2-2, with 7 bases that match TRBD2. Germline CDR1 and CDR2: MNHEY and SMNVEV (reference sequence). CDR3 length equals 16 residues. Trimming cost V 0 bases and J 1 base; bases outside gene matches: 2. For the CDR3, the DNA is TGTGCCAGCAGTTTATCGGGACTACTGAACACCGGGGAGCTGTTTTTT. Amino acids: CASSLSGLLNTGELFF.

This clone was picked up many times. The gene calls are TRBV25-1 and TRBJ2-1; possible D gene TRBD2, 6 bases. Germline V gives CDR1 MGHDK, CDR2 SYGVNS. V dropped 3 bases and J dropped 4 bases, with 16 bases sitting between them. The CDR3 extends over 16 amino acids. The CDR3 DNA is TGTGCCAGCAGTGATCGCGGGGAACGACTATACAATGAGCAGTTCTTC. It yields the protein CASSDRGERLYNEQFF.

There are many counts of this clone. The rearrangement uses TRBV6-6 and TRBJ2-7, with TRBD2 matching over 9 bases. Germline assignment: CDR1 MNHNY and CDR2 SVGAGI (reference sequence). The CDR3 extends over 17 amino acids. The J segment lost 5 bases and the V segment lost 0 bases, leaving 11 bases of the junction unmatched. CDR3 nucleotide sequence: TGTGCCAGCAGTTACTCGCGTCCGGCGGGGGGGCCTAACGAGCAGTACTTC. Translated, it gives CASSYSRPAGGPNEQYF.

The sample holds many counts of this clone. This chain links TRBV19 with TRBJ1-6, with TRBD1 identical over 10 bases. Trimming took 6 bases from V and 10 from J; bases not matched to a gene: 9. CDR3 length equals 15 residues. The germline V gene encodes CDR1 LNHDA and CDR2 SQIVND (reference sequence). The CDR3 DNA sequence: TGTGCCAGTAGACCCGGGGGACAGGGGAAATCACCCCTCCACTTT. Encoded protein: CASRPGGQGKSPLHF.

The chain recombines TRBV5-1 with TRBJ1-1; the D gene is possibly TRBD1 (5 bases). V was shortened by 3 bases and J by 1 base, with 10 bases between the two germline ends. Germline V CDR1 and CDR2: SGHRS, YFSETQ. CDR3 length: 14 amino acids. CDR3 sequence: CASSSTAWNTEAFF. The CDR3, as DNA: TGCGCCAGCAGCTCGACAGCCTGGAACACTGAAGCTTTCTTT.

This clone was counted only a few times. V and J are TRBV19 and TRBJ2-1; no firm D call. This CDR3 has 14 residues. V lost 1 base, J lost 8 bases, and 12 bases lay in between. Germline V gives CDR1 LNHDA, CDR2 SQIVND (reference sequence). For the CDR3, the DNA is TGTGCCAGTAGTATAGTAATACCCAGCTATGAGCAGTTCTTC. Its translation is CASSIVIPSYEQFF.

The genes are TRBV5-1 and TRBJ2-7; perhaps D is TRBD1 or TRBD2 (5 bases each). Per germline, CDR1 SGHRS and CDR2 YFSETQ. Deletions cut 5 bases from V and 3 bases from J, with 12 bases between. The CDR3 spans 13 residues. The CDR3 loop reads CASRSTDYYEQYF. As DNA, the CDR3 is TGCGCCAGCAGATCGACAGACTACTACGAGCAGTACTTC. Using reference TRBV5-1 and TRBJ2-7 for the parts outside the CDR3, the full variable domain is KAGVTQTPRYLIKTRGQQVTLSCSPISGHRSVSWYQQTPGQGLQFLFEYFSETQRNKGNFPGRFSGRQFSNSRSEMNVSTLELGDSALYLCASRSTDYYEQYFGPGTRLTVT.

This clone was recorded many times. The gene calls are TRBV6-1 and TRBJ1-3; D not certain. V dropped 4 bases and J dropped 0 bases, with 4 bases sitting between them. Germline V gene sequence: CDR1 MNHNS, CDR2 SASEGT. This CDR3 has 13 residues. DNA of the CDR3: TGTGCCAGCAGTGCGTACTCTGGAAACACCATATATTTT. It specifies CASSAYSGNTIYF.

This clone was seen at least ten times. The V call is TRBV20-1, the J call TRBJ1-5; D is possibly TRBD1 (5 bases). The V and J ends lost 4 bases and 6 bases respectively, with 16 bases between them. Germline-derived CDR1 and CDR2 are DFQATT and SNEGSKA (reference sequence). This CDR3 contains 14 residues. CDR3 sequence (DNA): TGCAGTGCTACAGACGGCGATGGGGGTCAGCCCCAGCATTTT. Its translation: CSATDGDGGQPQHF.

This clone appeared many times. One end of the junction is discordant with germline, which a read error may explain. This chain links TRBV7-7 with TRBJ2-6; the D gene is possibly TRBD1 (5 bases). The CDR3 length is 16 residues. Per germline, CDR1 SSHAT and CDR2 FNYEAQ (reference sequence). Written as DNA, the CDR3 is TGTGCTAGCAGCCCCGGACAAGCCTCTGGGGCCAACGTCCTGACTTTC. Protein sequence: CASSPGQASGANVLTF.